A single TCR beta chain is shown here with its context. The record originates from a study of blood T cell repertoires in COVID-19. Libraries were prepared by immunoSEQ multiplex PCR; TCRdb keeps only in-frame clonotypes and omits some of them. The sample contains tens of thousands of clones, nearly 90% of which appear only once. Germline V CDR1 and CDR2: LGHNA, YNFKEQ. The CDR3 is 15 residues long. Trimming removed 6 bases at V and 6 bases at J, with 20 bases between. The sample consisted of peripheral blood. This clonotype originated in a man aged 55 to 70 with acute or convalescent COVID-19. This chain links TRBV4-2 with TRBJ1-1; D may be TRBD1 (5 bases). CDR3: CASSREKSGSAEAFF. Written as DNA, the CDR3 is TGTGCCAGCAGTCGAGAAAAGTCAGGGTCGGCTGAAGCTTTCTTT.